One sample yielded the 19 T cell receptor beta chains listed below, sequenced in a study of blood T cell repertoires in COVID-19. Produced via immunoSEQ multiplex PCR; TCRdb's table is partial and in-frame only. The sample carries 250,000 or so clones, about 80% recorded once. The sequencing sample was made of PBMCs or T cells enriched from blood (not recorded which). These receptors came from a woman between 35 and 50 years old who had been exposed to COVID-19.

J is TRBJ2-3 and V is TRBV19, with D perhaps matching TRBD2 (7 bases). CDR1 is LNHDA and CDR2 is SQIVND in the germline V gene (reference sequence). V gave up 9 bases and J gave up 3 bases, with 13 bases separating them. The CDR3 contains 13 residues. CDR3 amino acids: CASWAGATDTQYF. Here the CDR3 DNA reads TGTGCCAGCTGGGCGGGGGCGACAGATACGCAGTATTTT.

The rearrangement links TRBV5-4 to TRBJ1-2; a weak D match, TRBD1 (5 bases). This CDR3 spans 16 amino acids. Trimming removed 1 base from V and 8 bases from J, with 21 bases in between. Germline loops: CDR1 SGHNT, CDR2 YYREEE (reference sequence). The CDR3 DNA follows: TGTGCCAGCAGCTTGATTGGGGGGAGCGTGGTAGAGGGCTACACCTTC. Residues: CASSLIGGSVVEGYTF. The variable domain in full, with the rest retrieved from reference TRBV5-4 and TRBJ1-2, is ETGVTQSPTHLIKTRGQQVTLRCSSQSGHNTVSWYQQALGQGPQFIFQYYREEENGRGNFPPRFSGLQFPNYSSELNVNALELDDSALYLCASSLIGGSVVEGYTFGSGTRLTVV.

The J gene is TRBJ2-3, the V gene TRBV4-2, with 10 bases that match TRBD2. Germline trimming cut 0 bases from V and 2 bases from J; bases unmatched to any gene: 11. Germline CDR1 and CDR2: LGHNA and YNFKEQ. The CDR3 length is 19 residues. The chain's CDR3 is CASSQDLRLSGGITDTQYF. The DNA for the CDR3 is TGTGCCAGCAGCCAAGATCTGCGTCTTAGCGGGGGGATCACAGATACGCAGTATTTT.

CDR3 coding DNA: TGTGCCAGCAGCGTAGTGGGTATGGGGGGGCCAAGAAATGAGCAGTTCTTC. It translates to CASSVVGMGGPRNEQFF. The chain joins TRBV9 to TRBJ2-1, with D possibly being TRBD2 (7 bases). From germline, CDR1 is SGDLS and CDR2 YYNGEE. This CDR3 contains 17 residues. V lost 0 bases to trimming and J lost 7 bases, with 20 bases between them.

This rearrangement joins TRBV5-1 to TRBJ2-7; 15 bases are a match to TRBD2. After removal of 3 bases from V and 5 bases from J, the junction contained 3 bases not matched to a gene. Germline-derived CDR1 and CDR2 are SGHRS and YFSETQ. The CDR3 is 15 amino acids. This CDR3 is CASSSGLAGGNEQYF. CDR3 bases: TGCGCCAGCAGCTCCGGACTAGCGGGGGGGAACGAGCAGTACTTC.

The chain's CDR3 is CASSSQPPQRNQPQHF. Here the CDR3 DNA reads TGTGCCAGCAGCTCACAACCACCCCAACGCAATCAGCCCCAGCATTTT. The V and J genes are TRBV7-8 and TRBJ1-5, with no clear D. Germline CDR1 SGHVS, CDR2 FQNEAQ. CDR3 size: 16 residues. V lost 4 bases to trimming and J lost 2 bases, with 15 bases between them.

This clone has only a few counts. The CDR3 region is CASSLARGGSHNEQFF. The CDR3 DNA follows: TGTGCCAGCAGCTTAGCGCGCGGAGGGTCCCACAATGAGCAGTTCTTC. This rearrangement joins TRBV7-9 to TRBJ2-1; possible D gene TRBD2, 6 bases. Trimming took off 0 bases at V and 5 bases at J, with 14 bases between the two ends. The CDR3 has 16 residues. Germline values: CDR1 SEHNR, CDR2 FQNEAQ (reference sequence).

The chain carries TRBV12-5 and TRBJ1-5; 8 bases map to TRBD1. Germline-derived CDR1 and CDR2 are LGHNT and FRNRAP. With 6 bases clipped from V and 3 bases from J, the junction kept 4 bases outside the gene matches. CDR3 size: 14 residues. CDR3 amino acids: CASGRDRSNQPQHF. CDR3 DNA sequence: TGTGCTAGTGGACGGGACAGGTCCAATCAGCCCCAGCATTTT.

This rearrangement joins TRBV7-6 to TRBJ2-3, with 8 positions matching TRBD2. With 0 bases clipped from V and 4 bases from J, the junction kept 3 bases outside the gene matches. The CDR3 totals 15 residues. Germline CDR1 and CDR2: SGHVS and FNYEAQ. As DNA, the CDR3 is TGTGCCAGCAGCTTAGCCCCAGCGGGGGCAGATACGCAGTATTTT. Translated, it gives CASSLAPAGADTQYF. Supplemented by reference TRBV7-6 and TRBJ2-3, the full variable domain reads GAGVSQSPRYKVTKRGQDVALRCDPISGHVSLYWYRQALGQGPEFLTYFNYEAQQDKSGLPNDRFSAERPEGSISTLTIQRTEQRDSAMYRCASSLAPAGADTQYFGPGTRLTVL.

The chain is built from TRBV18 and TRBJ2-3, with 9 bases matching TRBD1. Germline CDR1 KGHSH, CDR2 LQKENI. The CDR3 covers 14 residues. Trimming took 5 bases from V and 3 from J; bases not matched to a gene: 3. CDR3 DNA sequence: TGTGCCAGCTCAGCCGGACAGGGGACAGATACGCAGTATTTT. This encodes CASSAGQGTDTQYF.

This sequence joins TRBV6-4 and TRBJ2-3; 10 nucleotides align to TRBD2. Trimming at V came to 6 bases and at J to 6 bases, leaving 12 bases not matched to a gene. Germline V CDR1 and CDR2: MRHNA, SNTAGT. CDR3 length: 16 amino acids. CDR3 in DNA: TGTGCCAGCAGAGAGGGAGCGGGGGGGTCTTCGGATACGCAGTATTTT. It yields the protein CASREGAGGSSDTQYF.

Here the CDR3 reads CASSPDRTSNYGYTF. The CDR3 nucleotides are TGCGCCAGCAGCCCGGACAGGACCTCAAACTATGGCTACACCTTC. The chain is built from TRBV5-1 and TRBJ1-2; 7 bases line up with TRBD1. Germline lookup yields CDR1 SGHRS and CDR2 YFSETQ. J gave up 2 bases and V 4 bases, and 8 bases lay outside the gene matches. This CDR3 contains 15 residues. The variable domain in full, completed from reference TRBV5-1 and TRBJ1-2, reads KAGVTQTPRYLIKTRGQQVTLSCSPISGHRSVSWYQQTPGQGLQFLFEYFSETQRNKGNFPGRFSGRQFSNSRSEMNVSTLELGDSALYLCASSPDRTSNYGYTFGSGTRLTVV.

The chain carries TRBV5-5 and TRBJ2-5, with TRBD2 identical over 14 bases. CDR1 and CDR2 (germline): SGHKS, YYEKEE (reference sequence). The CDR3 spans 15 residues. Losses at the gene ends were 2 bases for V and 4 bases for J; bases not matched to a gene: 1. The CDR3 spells CASSLGTSGRETQYF. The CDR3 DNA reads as TGTGCCAGCAGCTTAGGGACTAGCGGGAGAGAGACCCAGTACTTC.

CDR3 residues: CASKPLGGMFNEQFF. In DNA, the CDR3 is TGTGCCAGCAAACCCCTGGGAGGGATGTTCAATGAGCAGTTCTTC. This rearrangement joins TRBV11-2 to TRBJ2-1, with 7 nucleotides matching TRBD2. Germline V lookup: CDR1 SGHAT, CDR2 FQNNGV. Trimming took 7 bases from V and 6 from J; bases not matched to a gene: 12. The CDR3 contains 15 residues.

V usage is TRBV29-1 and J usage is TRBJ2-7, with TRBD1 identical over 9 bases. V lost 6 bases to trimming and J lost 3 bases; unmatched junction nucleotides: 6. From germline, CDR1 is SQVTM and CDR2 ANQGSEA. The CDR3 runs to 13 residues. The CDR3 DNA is TGCAGCGTCGGGGACAGGGTAAGCTACGAGCAGTACTTC. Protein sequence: CSVGDRVSYEQYF.

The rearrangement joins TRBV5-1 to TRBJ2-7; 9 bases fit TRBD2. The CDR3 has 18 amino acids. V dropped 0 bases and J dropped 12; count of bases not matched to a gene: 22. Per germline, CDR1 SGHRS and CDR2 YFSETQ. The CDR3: CASSLGLGASGDHRRMYF. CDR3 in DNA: TGCGCCAGCAGCTTGGGACTGGGGGCTAGCGGGGACCACCGGCGTATGTACTTC.

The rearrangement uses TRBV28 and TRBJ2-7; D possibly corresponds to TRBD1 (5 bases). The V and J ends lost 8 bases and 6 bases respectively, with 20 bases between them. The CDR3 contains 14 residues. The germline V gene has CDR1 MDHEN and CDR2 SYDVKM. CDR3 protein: CASSIGAGKGEQYF. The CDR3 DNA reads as TGTGCCAGCTCAATAGGGGCAGGGAAGGGCGAGCAGTACTTC.

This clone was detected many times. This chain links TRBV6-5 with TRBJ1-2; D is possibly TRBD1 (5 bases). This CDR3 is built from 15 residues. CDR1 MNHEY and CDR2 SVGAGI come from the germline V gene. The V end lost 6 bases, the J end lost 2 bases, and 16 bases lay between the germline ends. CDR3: CASRTPRDPNYGYTF. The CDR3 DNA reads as TGTGCCAGCAGGACTCCGCGGGACCCCAACTATGGCTACACCTTC.

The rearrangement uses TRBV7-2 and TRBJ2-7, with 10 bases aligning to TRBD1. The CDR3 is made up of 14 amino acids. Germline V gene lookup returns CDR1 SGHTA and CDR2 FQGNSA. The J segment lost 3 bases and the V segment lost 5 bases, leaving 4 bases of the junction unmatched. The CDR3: CASSNRDRGYEQYF. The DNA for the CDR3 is TGTGCCAGCAGCAACCGGGACAGGGGCTACGAGCAGTACTTC.